The next 23 T cell receptor beta chains were all read from a single sample in a study of graft-versus-host responses after intestinal transplantation. These receptors have no known antigen. Here immunoSEQ multiplex PCR was the method, and the copy in TCRdb shows in-frame clones only, minus some. Among about 39,000 clones listed, over 90% were seen once. The sample consisted of unstimulated CD8+ T cells sorted from spleen or lymph node cells, taken before transplant. All receptors derive from a human donor who was the organ donor for an intestinal transplant.

This clone has a handful of counts. The chain uses TRBV9 and TRBJ2-2; D is unclear. V lost 0 bases to trimming and J lost 1 base, with 1 base between them. Germline loops: CDR1 SGDLS, CDR2 YYNGEE. CDR3 length equals 13 residues. The CDR3 DNA is TGTGCCAGCAGCGTAGGGAACACCGGGGAGCTGTTTTTT. This gives the protein CASSVGNTGELFF.

This chain connects TRBV5-1 to TRBJ2-7; possible D gene TRBD1, 5 bases. Germline CDR1 is SGHRS and CDR2 is YFSETQ. V lost 2 bases, J lost 1 base, and 7 bases lay in between. The CDR3 contains 13 residues. The DNA for the CDR3 is TGCGCCAGCAGCTTCGCAGGGTCCTACGAGCAGTACTTC. The encoded protein is CASSFAGSYEQYF.

The rearrangement joins TRBV6-1 to TRBJ1-3; no clear D gene. The V end was cut by 4 bases, the J end by 1 base, with 11 bases between. The CDR3 runs 15 residues. CDR1 is MNHNS and CDR2 is SASEGT in the germline V gene. CDR3 bases: TGTGCCAGCAGTGGAACTTATAAATCTGGAAACACCATATATTTT. Translated: CASSGTYKSGNTIYF.

This chain links TRBV7-2 with TRBJ2-1; 12 nucleotides align to TRBD2. Trimming at V came to 6 bases and at J to 8 bases, leaving 11 bases not matched to a gene. This CDR3 is built from 16 residues. The germline CDR1 and CDR2 sequences are SGHTA and FQGNSA. As DNA, the CDR3 is TGTGCCAGCAGTACGGTGGCTAGCGGGAGGGGGGATGAGCAGTTCTTC. Its protein is CASSTVASGRGDEQFF.

The chain recombines TRBV25-1 with TRBJ2-1, with TRBD1 matching over 7 bases. CDR1 and CDR2 from the germline V gene are MGHDK and SYGVNS. The CDR3 length is 16 residues. With V trimmed by 5 bases and J by 1 base, 8 bases remained unmatched. DNA for the CDR3: TGTGCCAGCAGTCTGGACAGGAAAGTTTCCTACAATGAGCAGTTCTTC. Protein: CASSLDRKVSYNEQFF.

The CDR3 nucleotides are TGTGCCAGCAGCGCGACAGGAAGGAGCTCCTACGAGCAGTACTTC. It specifies CASSATGRSSYEQYF. This chain connects TRBV9 to TRBJ2-7, with a tentative D call TRBD1 (6 bases). CDR1 and CDR2 (germline): SGDLS, YYNGEE. CDR3 length: 15 amino acids. V lost 3 bases and J lost 0, with 13 bases in between.

The chain is built from TRBV6-5 and TRBJ1-1; the D is unclear. V was pared by 0 bases and J by 5 bases, with 7 bases between. CDR1 MNHEY and CDR2 SVGAGI come from the germline V gene. The CDR3 sequence is 13 residues long. In DNA, the CDR3 is TGTGCCAGCAGTTACTCGAGGGCTACTGAAGCTTTCTTT. Protein product: CASSYSRATEAFF.

This clone came up once. The chain has TRBV27 and TRBJ1-6, with D possibly matching TRBD1 (5 bases). CDR3 length: 18 amino acids. Per the germline V gene, CDR1 is MNHEY and CDR2 is SMNVEV (reference sequence). Trimming took 6 bases from V and 0 from J, leaving 18 bases between them. The CDR3 nucleotides are TGTGCCAGCAGGCGATCGGGACGGAATTACTCCTATAATTCACCCCTCCACTTT. As protein: CASRRSGRNYSYNSPLHF.

The chain couples TRBV15 to TRBJ1-3, with D maybe TRBD1 (5 bases). Germline values: CDR1 LNHNV, CDR2 YYDKDF (reference sequence). The CDR3 runs to 17 residues. V lost 6 bases and J 2 bases, leaving 20 bases between the germline ends. CDR3 region: CATSKLFRDSTGNTIYF. The CDR3 DNA sequence: TGTGCCACCAGTAAGCTATTCCGGGACTCAACTGGAAACACCATATATTTT. Supplemented by reference TRBV15 and TRBJ1-3, the full variable domain reads DAMVIQNPRYQVTQFGKPVTLSCSQTLNHNVMYWYQQKSSQAPKLLFHYYDKDFNNEADTPDNFQSRRPNTSFCFLDIRSPGLGDTAMYLCATSKLFRDSTGNTIYFGEGSWLTVV.

The chain combines TRBV9 with TRBJ2-2; D gene ambiguous. Per germline, CDR1 SGDLS and CDR2 YYNGEE. CDR3 size: 14 residues. V was trimmed by 6 bases and J by 1 base, leaving 10 bases between them. As DNA, the CDR3 is TGTGCCAGCACTACGACTCTGAACACCGGGGAGCTGTTTTTT. Translated, it gives CASTTTLNTGELFF. Drawing the rest from reference TRBV9 and TRBJ2-2, the complete variable domain is DSGVTQTPKHLITATGQRVTLRCSPRSGDLSVYWYQQSLDQGLQFLIQYYNGEERAKGNILERFSAQQFPDLHSELNLSSLELGDSALYFCASTTTLNTGELFFGEGSRLTVL.

The chain carries TRBV28 and TRBJ1-5; D gene ambiguous. The CDR3 extends over 15 amino acids. Trimming pared 7 bases from V and 0 bases from J, leaving 13 bases between. Germline values: CDR1 MDHEN, CDR2 SYDVKM. The CDR3: CASNPTLYSNQPQHF. For the CDR3, the DNA is TGTGCCAGCAACCCAACGCTTTATAGCAATCAGCCCCAGCATTTT.

The V gene is TRBV5-1, the J gene TRBJ2-3; D is ambiguous. Germline assignment: CDR1 SGHRS and CDR2 YFSETQ. This CDR3 spans 15 amino acids. V lost 0 bases to trimming and J lost 4 bases, with 12 bases between them. The CDR3 is CASSLGLLASDTQYF. CDR3 coding DNA: TGCGCCAGCAGCTTGGGATTGTTAGCCTCAGATACGCAGTATTTT.

CDR3 coding DNA: TGCAGTGCTGGACACACCGGGGAGCTGTTTTTT. Its protein product is CSAGHTGELFF. This chain uses TRBV20-1 with TRBJ2-2; no clear D. The germline CDR1 and CDR2 sequences are DFQATT and SNEGSKA (reference sequence). V lost 5 bases to trimming and J lost 3 bases, with 4 bases between them. The CDR3 is 11 residues long.

The CDR3 loop reads CASSLAPKLAKNIQYF. CDR3 sequence (DNA): TGTGCCAGCAGCTTAGCCCCCAAACTAGCCAAAAACATTCAGTACTTC. The genes are TRBV7-9 and TRBJ2-4; D gene unclear. Trimming pared 0 bases from V and 0 bases from J, leaving 9 bases between. CDR1 and CDR2 (germline): SEHNR, FQNEAQ (reference sequence). The CDR3 extends over 16 amino acids.

The rearrangement uses TRBV10-3 and TRBJ2-7; 10 nucleotides line up with TRBD2. This CDR3 has 13 amino acids. V lost 4 bases and J lost 3; bases outside the gene matches: 0. The germline V gene encodes CDR1 ENHRY and CDR2 SYGVKD. The CDR3 loop reads CAISGTSGYEQYF. Here the CDR3 DNA reads TGTGCCATCAGTGGGACTAGCGGCTACGAGCAGTACTTC.

This clone showed up just once. The chain uses TRBV28 and TRBJ2-1, with 8 bases fitting TRBD2. The V segment lost 2 bases and the J segment 0 bases; nucleotides outside the gene matches: 12. The CDR3 is 19 amino acids. CDR1 MDHEN and CDR2 SYDVKM come from the germline V gene. DNA of the CDR3: TGTGCCAGCAGTTTAACTCTATTCCCAGCGGGAGACTCCTACAATGAGCAGTTCTTC. Amino acids: CASSLTLFPAGDSYNEQFF.

The chain's CDR3 is CASSFVAQETQYF. CDR3 DNA: TGTGCCAGCAGTTTCGTCGCCCAAGAGACCCAGTACTTC. This chain connects TRBV28 to TRBJ2-5, with D hard to call. This CDR3 has 13 amino acids. From germline, CDR1 is MDHEN and CDR2 SYDVKM. The V end lost 3 bases, the J end lost 1 base, and 6 bases lay between the germline ends.

This chain uses TRBV19 with TRBJ2-3; the match to TRBD2 covers 7 bases. CDR1 and CDR2 (germline): LNHDA, SQIVND (reference sequence). J gave up 0 bases and V 0 bases, and 3 bases lay outside the gene matches. The length of the CDR3 is 16 residues. The CDR3 reads CASSIEGGGSTDTQYF. DNA for the CDR3: TGTGCCAGTAGTATAGAAGGCGGGGGTAGCACAGATACGCAGTATTTT.

This chain's CDR3 is CASSSTRSNQPQHF. The CDR3 bases are TGTGCCAGCAGCTCAACTAGGAGCAATCAGCCCCAGCATTTT. The rearrangement links TRBV27 to TRBJ1-5, with no clear D. This CDR3 is 14 amino acids long. With 6 bases removed from V and 1 base from J, the gap between germline ends came to 10 bases. Germline CDR1 and CDR2: MNHEY and SMNVEV (reference sequence).

The rearrangement links TRBV6-1 to TRBJ2-7, with no clear D. The CDR3 totals 14 residues. Germline assignment: CDR1 MNHNS and CDR2 SASEGT. V shed 1 base and J shed 5 bases, with 12 bases lying between them. CDR3 in amino acids: CASSEEMSVHEQYF. For the CDR3, the DNA is TGTGCCAGCAGTGAAGAAATGTCAGTCCACGAGCAGTACTTC.

V and J are TRBV15 and TRBJ1-1; TRBD1 aligns across 11 bases. CDR3 length equals 15 residues. V was clipped by 7 bases and J by 6 bases; unmatched bases: 10. CDR1 and CDR2 from the germline V gene are LNHNV and YYDKDF (reference sequence). The CDR3 is CATKTGQGASAEAFF. The CDR3 DNA sequence: TGTGCCACCAAAACCGGACAGGGGGCATCGGCTGAAGCTTTCTTT. Filled out from reference TRBV15 and TRBJ1-1, the complete variable domain reads DAMVIQNPRYQVTQFGKPVTLSCSQTLNHNVMYWYQQKSSQAPKLLFHYYDKDFNNEADTPDNFQSRRPNTSFCFLDIRSPGLGDTAMYLCATKTGQGASAEAFFGQGTRLTVV.

The chain combines TRBV29-1 with TRBJ2-5; the match to TRBD2 covers 8 bases. The germline gives CDR1 SQVTM, CDR2 ANQGSEA. The CDR3 sequence is 17 residues long. V lost 3 bases to trimming and J lost 7 bases; unmatched junction nucleotides: 19. CDR3 in amino acids: CSVEGLVSSRGVGTQYF. CDR3 in DNA: TGCAGCGTTGAGGGACTAGTTTCGAGTCGAGGCGTGGGGACCCAGTACTTC. Together with reference TRBV29-1 and TRBJ2-5, the CDR3 gives the full variable domain: SAVISQKPSRDICQRGTSLTIQCQVDSQVTMMFWYRQQPGQSLTLIATANQGSEATYESGFVIDKFPISRPNLTFSTLTVSNMSPEDSSIYLCSVEGLVSSRGVGTQYFGPGTRLLVL.

The chain is built from TRBV5-4 and TRBJ2-2, with 8 bases matching TRBD2. CDR3 size: 12 residues. Germline CDR1 and CDR2: SGHNT and YYREEE (reference sequence). With V trimmed by 4 bases and J by 7 bases, 0 bases remained unmatched. The CDR3: CASSRGGGELFF. CDR3 coding DNA: TGTGCCAGCAGCCGGGGGGGCGGGGAGCTGTTTTTT.